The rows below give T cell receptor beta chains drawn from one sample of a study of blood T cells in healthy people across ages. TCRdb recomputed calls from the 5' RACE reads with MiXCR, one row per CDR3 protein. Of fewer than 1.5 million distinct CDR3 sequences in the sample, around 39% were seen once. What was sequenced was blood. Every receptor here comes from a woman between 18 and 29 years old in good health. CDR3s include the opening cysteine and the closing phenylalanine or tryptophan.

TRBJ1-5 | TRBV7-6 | CASSLGRDRGHYSNQPQHF
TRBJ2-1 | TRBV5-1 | CASSLGGLNEQFF
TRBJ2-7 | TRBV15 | CATSFLDGGEQYF
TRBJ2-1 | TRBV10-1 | CASSEVLAGGPRNEQFF
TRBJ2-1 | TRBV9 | CASSVASDGGETQFF
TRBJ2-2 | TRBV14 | CASSQAGTSNTGELFF
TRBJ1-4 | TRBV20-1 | CSARPPGQDNEKLFF
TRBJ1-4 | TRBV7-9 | CASSVGQPTGEKLFF
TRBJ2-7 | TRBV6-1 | CASSEINYPSEQYF
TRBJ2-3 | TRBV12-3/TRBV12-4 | CASSFLAGEITDTQYF
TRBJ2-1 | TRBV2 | CASTSREGYNEQFF
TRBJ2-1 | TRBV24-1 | CATSDTRHGQYNEQFF
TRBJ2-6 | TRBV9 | CASSLQTASSGANVLTF
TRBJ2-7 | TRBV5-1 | CASSRTGTSNEQYF
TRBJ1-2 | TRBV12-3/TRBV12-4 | CASTRGYYGYTF
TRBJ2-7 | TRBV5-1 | CASSRPDSSYEQYF
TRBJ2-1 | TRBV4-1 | CASSQDSLGTSGPGEQFF
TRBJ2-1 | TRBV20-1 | CSAVAAGPEQFF
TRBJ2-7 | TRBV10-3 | CASAGVLSYEQYF
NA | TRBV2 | CASRSGTDKNIQYF
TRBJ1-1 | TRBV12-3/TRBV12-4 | CASTPDRKNTEAFF
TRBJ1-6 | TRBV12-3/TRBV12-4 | CASRDRGHTPLHF
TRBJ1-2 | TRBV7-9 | CASSFMAYGYTF
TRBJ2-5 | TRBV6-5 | CASSSTSGRSKTQYF
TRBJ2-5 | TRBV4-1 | CASSPLRGVRAETQYF
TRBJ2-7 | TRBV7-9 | CASSSWGSIYEQYF
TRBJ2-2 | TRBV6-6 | CASSWGQTTPGELFF
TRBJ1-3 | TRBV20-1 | CSASGGGNTIYF